The 16 T cell receptor beta chains reported below all come from one sample, sequenced in a study of blood T cell repertoires in COVID-19. Clones were sequenced by immunoSEQ multiplex PCR, and TCRdb holds only the in-frame ones, with some missing. This table holds about 47,000 clones, about nine tenths found once. Sequencing was done on a sample of peripheral blood. These receptor sequences come from a man aged 60 to 75 with active COVID-19.

The V call is TRBV10-1, the J call TRBJ2-2; 8 nucleotides match TRBD2. Trimming at V came to 0 bases and at J to 1 base, leaving 4 bases not matched to a gene. Germline CDR1 WNHNN, CDR2 SYGVQD (reference sequence). The CDR3 has 17 amino acids. The CDR3 spells CASSESTGLENTGELFF. Written as DNA, the CDR3 is TGCGCCAGCAGTGAGTCGACGGGACTAGAGAACACCGGGGAGCTGTTTTTT.

The chain joins TRBV6-5 to TRBJ1-1, with TRBD1 matching 8 bases. CDR1 MNHEY and CDR2 SVGAGI come from the germline V gene. V trimming: 1 base; J trimming: 1 base; junction bases outside the gene matches: 5. CDR3 length: 16 residues. The CDR3 sequence: CASSYWPDRENTEAFF. The CDR3 DNA reads TGTGCCAGCAGTTACTGGCCGGACAGGGAGAACACTGAAGCTTTCTTT.

This clone was picked up one time. The chain carries TRBV28 and TRBJ1-2; tentative D call: TRBD1 (6 bases). Germline V gene sequence: CDR1 MDHEN, CDR2 SYDVKM. Trimming removed 1 base at V and 1 base at J, with 19 bases between. The length of the CDR3 is 18 residues. CDR3 protein: CASSLLTYTGYNNYGYTF. CDR3 DNA: TGTGCCAGCAGTTTATTAACCTATACAGGGTATAATAACTATGGCTACACCTTC.

The CDR3 protein is CASSRDSLGEQYF. CDR3 nucleotides: TGTGCCAGCAGTCGGGACTCTTTGGGCGAGCAGTACTTC. The chain combines TRBV6-5 with TRBJ2-7, with D possibly being TRBD2 (6 bases). V was cut by 5 bases and J by 6 bases, with 14 bases left in between. The CDR3 has 13 amino acids. Germline V CDR1 and CDR2: MNHEY, SVGAGI.

The sample holds a few counts of this clone. The V call is TRBV9, the J call TRBJ1-2; D ambiguous. CDR1 is SGDLS, CDR2 YYNGEE, per germline. This CDR3 has 12 amino acids. V gave up 4 bases and J gave up 4 bases, with 8 bases separating them. The CDR3 here is CASSRNSYGYTF. The CDR3 nucleotides read TGTGCCAGCAGCCGGAACAGCTATGGCTACACCTTC. Complete variable domain (other parts from reference TRBV9 and TRBJ1-2): DSGVTQTPKHLITATGQRVTLRCSPRSGDLSVYWYQQSLDQGLQFLIQYYNGEERAKGNILERFSAQQFPDLHSELNLSSLELGDSALYFCASSRNSYGYTFGSGTRLTVV.

The chain combines TRBV19 with TRBJ1-6; possible D gene TRBD1, 6 bases. Germline V gives CDR1 LNHDA, CDR2 SQIVND (reference sequence). V was cut by 9 bases and J by 7 bases, with 19 bases left in between. CDR3 length equals 15 residues. CDR3 nucleotides: TGTGCCAGAGGGGCCGGGCAGGGACAAAATTCACCCCTCCACTTT. Protein sequence: CARGAGQGQNSPLHF.

The J gene is TRBJ2-3, the V gene TRBV2, with 11 bases that match TRBD2. CDR1 SNHLY and CDR2 FYNNEI come from the germline V gene. This CDR3 spans 17 amino acids. V shed 6 bases, J shed 2 bases, and the junction held 10 bases outside the gene matches. The DNA of the CDR3 is TGTGCCAGCAGAGCCGGGACTAGCGGCCTTGACACAGATACGCAGTATTTT. Encoded protein: CASRAGTSGLDTDTQYF.

The rearrangement links TRBV18 to TRBJ1-5, with 7 bases lining up with TRBD1. The CDR3 contains 15 residues. Losses at the gene ends were 6 bases for V and 7 bases for J; bases not matched to a gene: 12. The V gene's germline CDR1 is KGHSH and CDR2 LQKENI. CDR3 coding DNA: TGTGCCAGCTCTCCAGACAGGGCTCAAGGCCAGCCCCAGCATTTT. Translation gives CASSPDRAQGQPQHF. The full variable domain, completed using reference TRBV18 and TRBJ1-5, is NAGVMQNPRHLVRRRGQEARLRCSPMKGHSHVYWYRQLPEEGLKFMVYLQKENIIDESGMPKERFSAEFPKEGPSILRIQQVVRGDSAAYFCASSPDRAQGQPQHFGDGTRLSIL.

The rearrangement joins TRBV7-3 to TRBJ2-2; TRBD2 matches 8 bases. Germline V gives CDR1 SGHTA, CDR2 FQGTGA. The CDR3 is 16 amino acids. Trimming cost V 5 bases and J 5 bases; bases outside gene matches: 10. The CDR3: CASSPWTSPYTGELFF. The CDR3 DNA follows: TGTGCCAGCAGCCCCTGGACTAGCCCTTATACCGGGGAGCTGTTTTTT.

This clone was detected a few times. The genes are TRBV19 and TRBJ2-5, with TRBD2 identical over 10 bases. CDR3 length: 14 residues. V shed 6 bases, J shed 14 bases, and the junction held 15 bases outside the gene matches. Germline V lookup: CDR1 LNHDA, CDR2 SQIVND (reference sequence). CDR3 residues: CASSATSGTPVRYF. The CDR3 DNA reads as TGTGCCAGTAGCGCAACTAGCGGGACGCCGGTCCGCTACTTC.

This CDR3 is CASSYGGYNQPQHF. The DNA for the CDR3 is TGTGCCAGCAGTTATGGGGGGTACAATCAGCCCCAGCATTTT. The chain has TRBV6-6 and TRBJ1-5; perhaps TRBD1 as D (5 bases). Germline-derived CDR1 and CDR2 are MNHNY and SVGAGI (reference sequence). Trimming took 3 bases from V and 3 from J, leaving 9 bases between them. The CDR3 contains 14 residues.

The V and J genes are TRBV21-1 and TRBJ1-2; the DNA was not used to check the table's D call, TRBD1. TRBV21-1 is annotated as a pseudogene. The CDR3 has 12 amino acids. DNA for the CDR3: TGTGCCAGCAGCAAACCCACAGAGGGCTACACCTTC. It codes for CASSKPTEGYTF.

This clone appeared a single time. The rearrangement links TRBV7-9 to TRBJ1-6; 9 nucleotides match TRBD1. Trimming cost V 2 bases and J 8 bases; bases outside gene matches: 7. The CDR3 spans 16 residues. Germline loops: CDR1 SEHNR, CDR2 FQNEAQ (reference sequence). The CDR3 coding sequence is TGTGCCAGCAGCTTAACAGGGGGCGCGTTCGATTCACCCCTCCACTTT. The encoded protein is CASSLTGGAFDSPLHF.

The chain is built from TRBV19 and TRBJ1-4; possible D gene TRBD1, 5 bases. Germline V lookup: CDR1 LNHDA, CDR2 SQIVND (reference sequence). Trimming cost V 4 bases and J 11 bases, with 17 bases left between them. This CDR3 comprises 14 residues. The CDR3 region has the DNA TGTGCCAGTAGTAATCAGCAGGGTCCGGAGAAACTGTTTTTT. This encodes CASSNQQGPEKLFF. Supplemented by reference TRBV19 and TRBJ1-4, the full variable domain reads DGGITQSPKYLFRKEGQNVTLSCEQNLNHDAMYWYRQDPGQGLRLIYYSQIVNDFQKGDIAEGYSVSREKKESFPLTVTSAQKNPTAFYLCASSNQQGPEKLFFGSGTQLSVL.

The chain is built from TRBV29-1 and TRBJ1-1; TRBD1 matches 9 bases. The CDR3 is 13 amino acids. V lost 6 bases to trimming and J lost 5 bases; unmatched junction nucleotides: 7. Germline V lookup: CDR1 SQVTM, CDR2 ANQGSEA. This CDR3 is CSVSTGGRTEAFF. CDR3 DNA sequence: TGCAGCGTCTCTACAGGGGGCAGGACTGAAGCTTTCTTT.

The V call is TRBV5-8, the J call TRBJ2-6; 7 bases match TRBD1. The CDR3 has 17 residues. Germline lookup yields CDR1 SGHTS and CDR2 YDEGEE. Trimming at V came to 3 bases and at J to 1 base, leaving 7 bases not matched to a gene. The CDR3 loop reads CASSSGTVLSGANVLTF. CDR3 bases: TGTGCCAGCAGCTCCGGGACAGTTCTTTCTGGGGCCAACGTCCTGACTTTC. The whole variable domain, remainder taken from reference TRBV5-8 and TRBJ2-6, is EAGVTQSPTHLIKTRGQQATLRCSPISGHTSVYWYQQALGLGLQFLLWYDEGEERNRGNFPPRFSGRQFPNYSSELNVNALELEDSALYLCASSSGTVLSGANVLTFGAGSRLTVL.